These 31 T cell receptor beta chains share one sample of origin, sequenced in a study of OX40 agonist ivuxolimab in advanced cancers. Sequencing used immunoSEQ multiplex PCR; TCRdb keeps in-frame clones, though not all of them. The table records 60,000 to 100,000 clones, about nine tenths of them present only once. The sample was CD4+ or CD8+ T cells sorted from blood, taken in a trial of the OX40 agonist ivuxolimab. These TCRs come from an adult with an advanced solid tumor such as melanoma, head and neck, liver or kidney cancer.

The chain couples TRBV4-3 to TRBJ2-3; D uncertain. The CDR3 is 13 amino acids. V was pared by 1 base and J by 11 bases, with 13 bases between. The V gene's germline CDR1 is LGHNA and CDR2 YSLEER. The CDR3 here is CASSQGPSAWQYF. The CDR3 region has the DNA TGCGCCAGCAGCCAAGGGCCGAGCGCGTGGCAGTATTTT.

This chain uses TRBV7-8 with TRBJ1-3; TRBD1 might be the D (6 bases). The germline V gene has CDR1 SGHVS and CDR2 FQNEAQ. V lost 3 bases, J lost 6 bases, and 18 bases lay in between. There are 16 residues in the CDR3. The CDR3 region has the DNA TGTGCCAGCAGCTTGGCCGGACAGACGCCTGTAAACACCATATATTTT. It specifies CASSLAGQTPVNTIYF. The variable domain in full, completed from reference TRBV7-8 and TRBJ1-3, reads GAGVSQSPRYKVAKRGQDVALRCDPISGHVSLFWYQQALGQGPEFLTYFQNEAQLDKSGLPSDRFFAERPEGSVSTLKIQRTQQEDSAVYLCASSLAGQTPVNTIYFGEGSWLTVV.

The chain couples TRBV6-1 to TRBJ2-1; D uncertain. The CDR3 has 16 amino acids. Germline values: CDR1 MNHNS, CDR2 SASEGT. Trimming left V 2 bases short and J 0 bases short, with 11 bases between. The CDR3 coding sequence is TGTGCCAGCAGTGAAAAGTCGTCGAGCTCCTACAATGAGCAGTTCTTC. This gives the protein CASSEKSSSSYNEQFF.

The rearrangement links TRBV7-2 to TRBJ1-6; D gene ambiguous. Per germline, CDR1 SGHTA and CDR2 FQGNSA. V lost 5 bases, J lost 0 bases, and 5 bases lay in between. The CDR3 is made up of 14 amino acids. The CDR3 nucleotides read TGTGCCAGCAGCCCCAGCTCCTATAATTCACCCCTCCACTTT. Its translation is CASSPSSYNSPLHF.

In this sample, this clone turned up once. V gene TRBV9 combines with J gene TRBJ2-1; 8 bases fit TRBD2. Trimming removed 7 bases from V and 5 bases from J; junction bases left unmatched: 5. This CDR3 region has 13 residues. The germline V gene has CDR1 SGDLS and CDR2 YYNGEE. The CDR3 is CASSAGGNNEQFF. As DNA, the CDR3 is TGTGCCAGCTCGGCGGGGGGCAACAATGAGCAGTTCTTC.

V gene TRBV18 combines with J gene TRBJ2-2, with a tentative D call TRBD1 (5 bases). Trimming took off 1 base at V and 1 base at J, with 7 bases between the two ends. Germline V gives CDR1 KGHSH, CDR2 LQKENI. This CDR3 is 15 amino acids long. CDR3 region: CASSPLQVNTGELFF. CDR3 bases: TGTGCCAGCTCACCACTACAGGTGAACACCGGGGAGCTGTTTTTT.

The chain employs TRBV12-5 and TRBJ1-1, with 7 bases fitting TRBD1. CDR1 is LGHNT and CDR2 is FRNRAP in the germline V gene. The length of the CDR3 is 13 residues. V trimming: 3 bases; J trimming: 5 bases; junction bases outside the gene matches: 3. CDR3 bases: TGTGCTAGTGGTTTCGGGACAGTGACTGAAGCTTTCTTT. This codes for CASGFGTVTEAFF.

V usage is TRBV6-6 and J usage is TRBJ1-2; 8 nucleotides agree with TRBD1. From germline, CDR1 is MNHNY and CDR2 SVGAGI (reference sequence). The CDR3 consists of 16 residues. Germline trimming cut 1 base from V and 6 bases from J; bases unmatched to any gene: 10. The CDR3 spells CASSYWAGGNGDGYTF. The CDR3 nucleotides are TGTGCCAGCAGTTACTGGGCAGGGGGCAACGGGGATGGCTACACCTTC.

V gene TRBV4-3 combines with J gene TRBJ1-6; no firm D call. Deletions cut 1 base from V and 6 bases from J, with 10 bases between. The CDR3 has 15 amino acids. CDR1 LGHNA and CDR2 YSLEER come from the germline V gene. CDR3 residues: CASSQANDGNSPLHF. In nucleotides, the CDR3 is TGCGCCAGCAGCCAAGCTAACGACGGTAATTCACCCCTCCACTTT.

The V gene is TRBV29-1, the J gene TRBJ1-3; weak D call: TRBD1 (5 bases). Per germline, CDR1 SQVTM and CDR2 ANQGSEA. The CDR3 runs 14 residues. Trimming removed 3 bases at V and 2 bases at J, with 11 bases between. In DNA, the CDR3 is TGCAGCGTTGAGGGTTCGGGGGCTGGAAACACCATATATTTT. Translation gives CSVEGSGAGNTIYF.

This chain links TRBV27 with TRBJ2-1; a possible D gene is TRBD2 (5 bases). The germline gives CDR1 MNHEY, CDR2 SMNVEV (reference sequence). Trimming removed 7 bases from V and 8 bases from J, with 9 bases in between. CDR3 size: 11 residues. CDR3 nucleotides: TGTGCCAGCACGGGGTCCGATGAGCAGTTCTTC. It is translated as CASTGSDEQFF.

This rearrangement joins TRBV19 to TRBJ1-2; 7 bases are shared with TRBD1. Germline loops: CDR1 LNHDA, CDR2 SQIVND (reference sequence). This CDR3 has 17 amino acids. The V gene end was trimmed by 1 base and the J gene end by 4 bases; junction bases not matched to a gene: 12. The CDR3 DNA reads as TGTGCCAGTAGTATAGCTTCGGGACGGGACAGCAGCTATGGCTACACCTTC. Translated: CASSIASGRDSSYGYTF.

The J gene is TRBJ1-1, the V gene TRBV27; perhaps TRBD1 as D (6 bases). This CDR3 is 13 amino acids long. The V gene lost 7 bases and the J gene lost 0 bases, with 9 bases spanning the gap. CDR1 is MNHEY, CDR2 SMNVEV, per germline (reference sequence). The CDR3 here is CASTHRVNTEAFF. In DNA form, the CDR3 reads TGTGCCAGCACGCACAGGGTGAACACTGAAGCTTTCTTT.

The rearrangement uses TRBV15 and TRBJ1-2, with D possibly being TRBD1 (5 bases). The CDR3 totals 14 residues. In germline, CDR1 is LNHNV, CDR2 YYDKDF (reference sequence). Trimming shortened V by 5 bases and J by 6 bases, and 16 bases separated the two germline ends. CDR3 bases: TGTGCCACCAGCGTAACACAGGCTCCCCATGGCTACACCTTC. This codes for CATSVTQAPHGYTF.

The J gene is TRBJ1-1, the V gene TRBV2, with D possibly being TRBD1 (5 bases). V dropped 3 bases and J dropped 0 bases, with 8 bases sitting between them. The CDR3 spans 14 residues. In germline, CDR1 is SNHLY, CDR2 FYNNEI. The CDR3, as DNA: TGTGCCAGCAGTGACGCGGACATGAACACTGAAGCTTTCTTT. This encodes CASSDADMNTEAFF.

The rearrangement links TRBV27 to TRBJ2-3; D is unclear. Germline CDR1 and CDR2: MNHEY and SMNVEV (reference sequence). The CDR3 spans 14 residues. V lost 2 bases, J lost 2 bases, and 8 bases lay in between. The CDR3 sequence is CASSLVVSTDTQYF. CDR3 nucleotide sequence: TGTGCCAGCAGTTTAGTGGTTTCCACAGATACGCAGTATTTT.

V gene TRBV27 combines with J gene TRBJ1-4; D not resolved. The CDR3 consists of 14 residues. CDR1 and CDR2 from the germline V gene are MNHEY and SMNVEV (reference sequence). Trimming left V 2 bases short and J 4 bases short, with 8 bases between. The chain's CDR3 is CASSLVGINEKLFF. The CDR3 DNA follows: TGTGCCAGCAGTTTAGTAGGCATTAATGAAAAACTGTTTTTT.

Only one count was recorded for this clone. This chain uses TRBV9 with TRBJ2-6; unclear D gene. Germline values: CDR1 SGDLS, CDR2 YYNGEE. The CDR3 is 13 amino acids. With 2 bases removed from V and 4 bases from J, the gap between germline ends came to 4 bases. CDR3 DNA: TGTGCCAGCAGCGTCTCCGGGGCCAACGTCCTGACTTTC. This sequence encodes CASSVSGANVLTF.

The chain employs TRBV2 and TRBJ2-7, with no clear D. CDR1 is SNHLY, CDR2 FYNNEI, per germline. The length of the CDR3 is 14 residues. Trimming took off 7 bases at V and 0 bases at J, with 13 bases between the two ends. The CDR3 region is CASIPMPSSYEQYF. Here the CDR3 DNA reads TGTGCCAGCATTCCGATGCCCAGCTCCTACGAGCAGTACTTC.

This chain uses TRBV10-3 with TRBJ2-7, with 7 bases identical to TRBD1. Germline V gene lookup returns CDR1 ENHRY and CDR2 SYGVKD. The CDR3 extends over 15 amino acids. V lost 2 bases, J lost 3 bases, and 7 bases stayed unmatched. The DNA for the CDR3 is TGTGCCATCAGTGAGGATGGGACAGCAGGCTACGAGCAGTACTTC. It yields the protein CAISEDGTAGYEQYF.

This chain links TRBV9 with TRBJ2-1; D ambiguous. Per the germline V gene, CDR1 is SGDLS and CDR2 is YYNGEE. The germline V and J ends were trimmed by 0 bases and 0 bases, with 4 bases remaining between them. The CDR3 loop spans 14 amino acids. CDR3 sequence: CASSVASSYNEQFF. The DNA of the CDR3 is TGTGCCAGCAGCGTAGCTAGCTCCTACAATGAGCAGTTCTTC.

The CDR3 is CARPTGMDTGELFF. The CDR3, as DNA: TGTGCCAGGCCTACAGGGATGGACACCGGGGAGCTGTTTTTT. This chain uses TRBV7-2 with TRBJ2-2, with a possible D match to TRBD1 (6 bases). The CDR3 runs 14 residues. V was clipped by 9 bases and J by 3 bases, with 14 bases between them. The V gene's germline CDR1 is SGHTA and CDR2 FQGNSA.

This chain links TRBV29-1 with TRBJ2-3; TRBD2 matches at 7 bases. This CDR3 is 14 amino acids long. The V gene's germline CDR1 is SQVTM and CDR2 ANQGSEA. The V gene end was trimmed by 3 bases and the J gene end by 0 bases; junction bases not matched to a gene: 3. The CDR3 protein is CSVEGLTSTDTQYF. In DNA form, the CDR3 reads TGCAGCGTTGAGGGACTAACTAGCACAGATACGCAGTATTTT.

This clone was seen a single time. The rearrangement links TRBV7-6 to TRBJ2-7; no clear D. The CDR3 contains 14 residues. Germline CDR1 reads SGHVS; CDR2 reads FNYEAQ. V shed 1 base and J shed 0 bases, with 7 bases lying between them. CDR3 sequence reads: CASSLGSDSYEQYF. For the CDR3, the DNA is TGTGCCAGCAGCTTAGGAAGCGACTCCTACGAGCAGTACTTC.

The rearrangement links TRBV29-1 to TRBJ1-1; tentatively, D is TRBD1 (5 bases). Deletions cut 4 bases from V and 6 bases from J, with 6 bases between. CDR3 size: 10 residues. Germline CDR1 is SQVTM and CDR2 is ANQGSEA. The CDR3 DNA sequence: TGCAGCGTTGTGGGACCTGAAGCTTTCTTT. Protein: CSVVGPEAFF.

The chain couples TRBV29-1 to TRBJ2-3, with no clear D. CDR3 length: 14 amino acids. Trimming took off 6 bases at V and 7 bases at J, with 20 bases between the two ends. CDR1 SQVTM and CDR2 ANQGSEA come from the germline V gene. CDR3 protein: CSVPTSSPMNTQYF. In nucleotides, the CDR3 is TGCAGCGTCCCCACCAGTAGCCCAATGAATACGCAGTATTTT.

With respect to this clone: Other nucleotide sequences in the sample specify the same CDR3. The V gene is TRBV7-9, the J gene TRBJ2-7; D is unclear. The CDR3 spans 13 residues. The V gene lost 2 bases and the J gene lost 3 bases, with 8 bases spanning the gap. Germline V gene lookup returns CDR1 SEHNR and CDR2 FQNEAQ (reference sequence). The CDR3 loop is CASSLSGDYEQYF. Here the CDR3 DNA reads TGTGCCAGCAGCTTATCGGGCGACTACGAGCAGTACTTC.

The chain employs TRBV4-1 and TRBJ2-5, with D maybe TRBD2 (6 bases). CDR3 length equals 13 residues. The V end was cut by 0 bases, the J end by 4 bases, with 6 bases between. Germline assignment: CDR1 MGHRA and CDR2 YSYEKL. The CDR3: CASSQDGGETQYF. The CDR3, as DNA: TGCGCCAGCAGCCAAGACGGGGGAGAGACCCAGTACTTC.

This clone is judged medium-sized. CDR3 sequence reads: CAWKGLGNTIYF. CDR3 in DNA: TGTGCCTGGAAAGGGTTGGGGAACACCATATATTTT. The rearrangement uses TRBV30 and TRBJ1-3; D is ambiguous. CDR1 is GTSNPN and CDR2 is SVGIG in the germline V gene (reference sequence). V was clipped by 4 bases and J by 7 bases, with 11 bases between them. The CDR3 length is 12 residues.

This chain uses TRBV4-1 with TRBJ2-7; D remains ambiguous. The V end was cut by 0 bases, the J end by 1 base, with 13 bases between. The CDR3 is made up of 16 amino acids. Looked up from germline, CDR1 is MGHRA and CDR2 is YSYEKL. CDR3 protein: CASSQESVGGSYEQYF. The CDR3 DNA reads as TGCGCCAGCAGCCAAGAATCCGTCGGCGGATCCTACGAGCAGTACTTC.

This clone was recorded a few times. This chain uses TRBV5-6 with TRBJ1-5; D perhaps matches TRBD1 (5 bases). CDR3 length equals 14 residues. Germline CDR1 reads SGHDT; CDR2 reads YYEEEE. V lost 0 bases and J lost 7, with 11 bases in between. The CDR3 loop reads CASSLGQGGQPQHF. As DNA, the CDR3 is TGTGCCAGCAGCTTGGGGCAGGGAGGCCAGCCCCAGCATTTT.